This note documents a single T cell receptor beta chain sequence. This sample is drawn from a study of CD8+ T cells in alopecia areata. The treatment was: oral pan-JAK inhibitor, 5-10 mg twice daily. cDNA reverse transcribed from extracted RNA served as the sequencing template. TCRdb's copy holds only in-frame clones and misses some; the assay was immunoSEQ multiplex PCR. The table lists approximately 160,000 clones, around 59% of them singletons. Here the sequenced sample was CD4+ T cells sorted from blood, taken at week 24, from a patient treated with tofacitinib. This sequence originates from a human donor with alopecia areata.

The CDR3 DNA reads TGTGCCAGCAGCTTGATTGGGGCCAACGTCCTGACTTTC. Translated, it gives CASSLIGANVLTF. J is TRBJ2-6 and V is TRBV7-9; no reliable D call. V lost 3 bases to trimming and J lost 3 bases, with 3 bases between them. The CDR3 is made up of 13 amino acids. CDR1 and CDR2 (germline): SEHNR, FQNEAQ (reference sequence). Drawing the rest from reference TRBV7-9 and TRBJ2-6, the complete variable domain is DTGVSQNPRHKITKRGQNVTFRCDPISEHNRLYWYRQTLGQGPEFLTYFQNEAQLEKSRLLSDRFSAERPKGSFSTLEIQRTEQGDSAMYLCASSLIGANVLTFGAGSRLTVL.